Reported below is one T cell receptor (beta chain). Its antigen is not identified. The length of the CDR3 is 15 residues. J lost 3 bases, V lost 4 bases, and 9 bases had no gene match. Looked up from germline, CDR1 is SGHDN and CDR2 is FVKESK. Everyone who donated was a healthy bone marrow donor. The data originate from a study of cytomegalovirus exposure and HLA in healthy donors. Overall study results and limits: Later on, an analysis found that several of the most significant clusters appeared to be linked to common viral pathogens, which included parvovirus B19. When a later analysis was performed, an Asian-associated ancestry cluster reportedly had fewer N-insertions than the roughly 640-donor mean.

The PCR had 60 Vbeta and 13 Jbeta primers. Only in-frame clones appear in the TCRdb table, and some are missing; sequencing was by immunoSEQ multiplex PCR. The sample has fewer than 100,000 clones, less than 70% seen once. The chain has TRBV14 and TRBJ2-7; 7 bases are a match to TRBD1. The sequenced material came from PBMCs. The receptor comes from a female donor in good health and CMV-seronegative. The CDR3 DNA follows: TGTGCCAGCAGCCTCAGAGGGCAGGGGGTCTACGAGCAGTACTTC. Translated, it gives CASSLRGQGVYEQYF.